A single T cell receptor (beta chain) is shown here with its context. The repertoire was sequenced with immunoSEQ multiplex PCR; TCRdb's copy has only in-frame clones and lacks some. Of approximately 2,000,000 clones listed, roughly 93% were seen once; the top ten hold 1.5% to 2%. CD45RO-negative CD8 cells positively selected for CCR7 made up the naive population, which excluded terminally differentiated effector memory CD45RA+ cells. The data were taken from a study of shared clonotypes between healthy human individuals. V lost 4 bases and J lost 9; bases outside the gene matches: 11. Germline CDR1 is SGHTS and CDR2 is YDEGEE. The CDR3 has 15 amino acids.

The rearrangement links TRBV5-8 to TRBJ2-1; 9 nucleotides match TRBD2. Sequenced: naive CD8+ T cells from PBMCs. The receptor comes from a man between 18 and 35 years old in good health. Some clones in this sample may be carry-over from other donors' samples. The CDR3: CASSPGVAGVVEQFF. CDR3 nucleotides: TGTGCCAGCAGCCCGGGGGTAGCGGGAGTGGTTGAGCAGTTCTTC.